The entry that follows covers one T cell receptor (beta chain) sequence. The sample comes from a study of blood T cell repertoires in COVID-19. Study-level information: Collection of acute and convalescent COVID-19 samples took place in the United States, Italy and Spain.

Method: immunoSEQ multiplex PCR; TCRdb's copy keeps in-frame clones and lacks some. The data show tens of thousands of clones, with 89% seen just once and 7% to 10% held by the top ten. Germline CDR1 reads LGHNT; CDR2 reads FRNRAP. The germline V and J ends were trimmed by 0 bases and 1 base, with 15 bases remaining between them. There are 17 residues in the CDR3. This chain joins TRBV12-5 and TRBJ1-1; D possibly corresponds to TRBD1 (6 bases). The TCR was taken from a man in his fifties with active COVID-19. Sequenced input: peripheral blood. The CDR3 region has the DNA TGTGCTAGTGGTTTGGTCGTGGTGGGGGCGTGGAACACTGAAGCTTTCTTT. It yields the protein CASGLVVVGAWNTEAFF.